What follows is one TCR beta chain and its context. The sample is drawn from a study of blood T cell repertoires in COVID-19. Study-wide background: Both acute and convalescent COVID-19 samples were obtained from the United States, Italy and Spain. Nucleic acid was either cDNA or gDNA, and it came from T cells, B-cell-depleted T cells, or PBMCs.

Here immunoSEQ multiplex PCR was the method, and the copy in TCRdb shows in-frame clones only, minus some. The table records hundreds of thousands of clones, just over 85% of them present only once. The germline V and J ends were trimmed by 1 base and 5 bases, with 14 bases remaining between them. This CDR3 region has 15 residues. Looked up from germline, CDR1 is SGHRS and CDR2 is YFSETQ. The chain couples TRBV5-1 to TRBJ2-3; a possible D gene is TRBD2 (7 bases). The TCR was taken from a woman in her thirties with active or convalescent COVID-19. Sequenced input: peripheral blood. The CDR3 loop reads CASSLTGGPQDTQYF. CDR3 coding DNA: TGCGCCAGCAGCTTGACCGGGGGGCCGCAAGATACGCAGTATTTT.